The T cell receptor (beta chain) under discussion was sequenced for a study of early T cells in non-severe SARS-CoV-2 infection. Study details: Unsorted whole blood bulk RNA was sequenced, with unpaired chains. Regarding the study as a whole: VDJdb matching skewed toward anti-spike CD8 responses, missing private and CD4 specificities.

Looked up from germline, CDR1 is DFQATT and CDR2 is SNEGSKA (reference sequence). Trimming removed 3 bases from V and 1 base from J, with 3 bases in between. This CDR3 spans 11 amino acids. In the case of this clonotype: Its antigen is unidentified.

Separate cDNA molecules each had unique molecular identifiers attached to them. Using its own MiXCR run on the 5' RACE reads, TCRdb lists one record per CDR3 protein. The top ten hold about 3.7% of the sample, which has about 71,000 distinct CDR3 sequences, around 13% seen once. This receptor was obtained from an adult who was a healthcare worker with PCR-confirmed SARS-CoV-2 infection or an uninfected control (not recorded which). Sample: whole blood, taken at baseline. The V gene is TRBV20-1, the J gene TRBJ1-1; D gene uncertain. This chain's CDR3 is CSASKNTEAFF. The CDR3, as DNA: TGCAGTGCTAGCAAGAACACTGAAGCTTTCTTT.